The rows below give T cell receptor beta chains drawn from one sample of a study of T-cell reconstitution after alpha-beta-depleted transplantation in children. TCRdb recomputed calls from the PCR reads with MiXCR, one row per CDR3 protein. The table includes roughly 790,000 distinct CDR3 sequences, about 15% detected once. This specimen consisted of PBMCs, mostly from graft donor cells, obtained 360 days after TCRalphabeta/CD19-depleted stem cell transplant. The receptor set was obtained from a male patient between 10 and 17 years old who had a stem cell transplant for acute lymphoblastic leukemia, so the T cells may come from the graft donor. CDR3s include the opening cysteine and the closing phenylalanine or tryptophan. D genes are given only for firm matches. Some rows mark clone size as missing; the rest say once, few, many or name a class of expanded clone.

>TRBJ2-3|NA|NA|TRBV20-1
CSAKVLGYPTDTQYF
TGCAGTGCTAAGGTGCTTGGTTACCCCACAGATACGCAGTATTTT
>TRBJ2-5|TRBD1|NA|TRBV29-1
CSVATGIETQYF
TGCAGCGTTGCGACAGGGATTGAGACCCAGTACTTC
>TRBJ1-4|NA|few|TRBV20-1
CSATPLTQATNEKLFF
TGCAGTGCTACCCCCCTTACACAAGCAACTAATGAAAAACTGTTTTTT
>TRBJ2-5|NA|few|TRBV14
CASSHKAWFQETQYF
TGTGCCAGCAGCCACAAGGCGTGGTTCCAAGAGACCCAGTACTTC
>TRBJ1-3|NA|few|TRBV9
CASSVTLGGGNTIYF
TGTGCCAGCAGCGTAACTCTGGGAGGGGGAAACACCATATATTTT
>TRBJ2-3|TRBD2|few|TRBV28
CASSSSLISPGTSGGPSTDTQYF
TGTGCCAGCAGTTCCTCACTTATATCCCCTGGGACTAGCGGGGGCCCCTCCACAGATACGCAGTATTTT
>TRBJ1-6|NA|few|TRBV4-1
CASSQEVLSPLHF
TGCGCCAGCAGCCAAGAGGTTCTTTCACCCCTCCACTTT
>TRBJ2-7|TRBD1|NA|TRBV5-1
CASSFGTGLSYEQYF
TGCGCCAGCAGCTTCGGGACAGGGCTCTCCTACGAGCAGTACTTC
>TRBJ1-6|NA|few|TRBV3-1
CASSQVGGRSPLHF
TGTGCCAGCAGCCAAGTGGGGGGGCGTTCACCCCTCCACTTT
>TRBJ2-3|NA|NA|TRBV11-2
CASSLVDQYTDTQYF
TGTGCCAGCAGCTTAGTAGACCAGTACACAGATACGCAGTATTTT
>TRBJ2-3|TRBD2|NA|TRBV18
CASSPWEAGALTDTQYF
TGTGCCAGCTCACCATGGGAAGCGGGAGCCCTCACAGATACGCAGTATTTT
>TRBJ1-2|NA|NA|TRBV20-1
CSARDSPLGNYGYTF
TGCAGTGCTAGAGATTCCCCCCTCGGGAACTATGGCTACACCTTC
>TRBJ2-3|TRBD2|NA|TRBV7-9
CASSSPGLAGSTDTQYF
TGTGCCAGCAGCTCCCCCGGACTAGCGGGAAGCACAGATACGCAGTATTTT
>TRBJ2-7|TRBD1|NA|TRBV27
CASSHRGRSVGGLSEQYF
TGTGCCAGCAGTCACAGGGGACGGTCCGTTGGTGGCCTTAGCGAGCAGTACTTC